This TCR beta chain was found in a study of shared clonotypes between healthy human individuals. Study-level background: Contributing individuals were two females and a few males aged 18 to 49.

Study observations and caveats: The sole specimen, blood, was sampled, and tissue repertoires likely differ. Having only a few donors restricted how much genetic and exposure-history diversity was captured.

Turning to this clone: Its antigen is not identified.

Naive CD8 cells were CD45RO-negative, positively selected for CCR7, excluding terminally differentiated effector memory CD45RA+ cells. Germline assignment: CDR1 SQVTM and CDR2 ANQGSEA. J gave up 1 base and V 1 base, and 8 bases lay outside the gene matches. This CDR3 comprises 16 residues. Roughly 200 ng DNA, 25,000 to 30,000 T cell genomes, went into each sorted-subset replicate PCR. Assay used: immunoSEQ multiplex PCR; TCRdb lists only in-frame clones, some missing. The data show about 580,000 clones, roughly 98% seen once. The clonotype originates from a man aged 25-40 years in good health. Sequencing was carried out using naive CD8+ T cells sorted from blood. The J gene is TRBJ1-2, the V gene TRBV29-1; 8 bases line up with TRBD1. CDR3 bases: TGCAGCGTTGAAGGGGGGACAGGAGAAATTAACTATGGCTACACCTTC. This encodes CSVEGGTGEINYGYTF.